The following is a TCR beta chain sequence with its context. Sequenced by immunoSEQ multiplex PCR; TCRdb stores in-frame clones only, minus some. Of approximately 290,000 clones in the sample, around 89% were seen once. The data derive from a study of blood T cell repertoires in COVID-19. As for the study in general: Specimens from acute and convalescent COVID-19 originated in the United States, Italy and Spain. PBMCs, B-cell-depleted T cells, or T cells were the source of the cDNA or gDNA that made up the material.

Germline lookup yields CDR1 LGHDT and CDR2 YNNKEL (reference sequence). The CDR3 contains 14 residues. The V gene lost 5 bases and the J gene lost 3 bases, with 13 bases spanning the gap. What was sequenced was peripheral blood. This receptor was obtained from a man aged 25-45 years with acute or convalescent COVID-19. The chain employs TRBV3-1 (or the pseudogene TRBV3-2) and TRBJ1-1; D not resolved. In DNA form, the CDR3 reads TGTGCCAGCAGCACCCTTGCCAGGCACACTGAAGCTTTCTTT. It translates to CASSTLARHTEAFF.